The rows below give T cell receptor beta chains drawn from one sample of a study of T cell responses to AZD1222 COVID-19 vaccine. Assay used: immunoSEQ multiplex PCR; TCRdb lists only in-frame clones, some missing. Counted here are about 200,000 clones, about 94% occurring once; the ten biggest clones make up about 1%. The material sequenced was peripheral blood, taken 28 days after the second AZD1222 dose. The receptors were gathered from an adult who received the AZD1222 COVID-19 vaccine. CDR3s include the opening cysteine and the closing phenylalanine or tryptophan. The order of the fields is D gene, J gene, V gene, clone size, CDR3 protein, CDR3 DNA. D genes are given only for firm matches. Only part of the rows carry a size: once, few, many, or a class if the clone is expanded.

D: -
J: TRBJ2-3
V: TRBV5-1
size: -
CDR3: CASSLGLGGPTDTQYF
DNA: TGCGCCAGCAGCTTGGGTCTCGGGGGACCAACAGATACGCAGTATTTT

D: TRBD1
J: TRBJ1-1
V: TRBV7-2
size: -
CDR3: CASSRSGTGYMNTEAFF
DNA: TGTGCCAGCAGCAGATCCGGGACAGGATACATGAACACTGAAGCTTTCTTT

D: TRBD2
J: TRBJ2-1
V: TRBV9
size: -
CDR3: CASSVGASTSGGGYEQFF
DNA: TGTGCCAGCAGCGTAGGAGCATCGACTAGCGGGGGAGGATATGAGCAGTTCTTC

D: -
J: TRBJ2-2
V: TRBV7-8
size: once
CDR3: CASSLGSGTGELFF
DNA: TGTGCCAGCAGCTTAGGGTCGGGGACCGGGGAGCTGTTTTTT

D: -
J: TRBJ1-2
V: TRBV7-9
size: -
CDR3: CASSRAGDGYTF
DNA: TGTGCCAGCAGCCGAGCAGGGGATGGCTACACCTTC

D: -
J: TRBJ1-3
V: TRBV7-3
size: -
CDR3: CASSTGTDNTIYF
DNA: TGTGCCAGCAGCACCGGGACGGACAACACCATATATTTT

D: -
J: TRBJ1-2
V: TRBV7-9
size: -
CDR3: CASSFLDRTPSF
DNA: TGTGCCAGCAGCTTCCTGGACAGAACACCTTCCTTC

D: -
J: TRBJ2-5
V: TRBV2
size: -
CDR3: CASTRQRADETQYF
DNA: TGTGCCAGCACGAGACAGCGTGCGGATGAGACCCAGTACTTC

D: -
J: TRBJ2-7
V: TRBV6-6
size: -
CDR3: CASSSDRYEQYF
DNA: TGTGCCAGCAGTTCTGACAGATACGAGCAGTACTTC

D: -
J: TRBJ1-1
V: TRBV19
size: -
CDR3: CASGVQTANTEAFF
DNA: TGTGCCAGTGGAGTACAGACGGCGAACACTGAAGCTTTCTTT

D: -
J: TRBJ1-1
V: TRBV28
size: once
CDR3: CASSSGVTEAFF
DNA: TGTGCCAGCAGTTCCGGGGTCACTGAAGCTTTCTTT

D: -
J: TRBJ2-2
V: TRBV7-8
size: once
CDR3: CASSPRGLGHTGELFF
DNA: TGTGCCAGCAGCCCACGGGGATTAGGGCACACCGGGGAGCTGTTTTTT

D: TRBD1
J: TRBJ1-2
V: TRBV19
size: -
CDR3: CASSDRVGYGYTF
DNA: TGTGCCAGTAGCGACAGGGTTGGCTATGGCTACACCTTC

D: TRBD1
J: TRBJ2-2
V: TRBV7-3
size: -
CDR3: CASSLQGQGTGELFF
DNA: TGTGCCAGCAGCTTACAGGGACAGGGCACCGGGGAGCTGTTTTTT

D: -
J: TRBJ1-2
V: TRBV12-3/TRBV12-4
size: -
CDR3: CASSLDGSYGYTF
DNA: TGTGCCAGCAGTCTCGACGGTAGCTATGGCTACACCTTC

D: TRBD2
J: TRBJ2-1
V: TRBV7-2
size: once
CDR3: CASSLRGAGGALPYNEQFF
DNA: TGTGCCAGCAGCTTACGGGGTGCGGGGGGAGCCCTTCCATACAATGAGCAGTTCTTC

D: -
J: TRBJ1-4
V: TRBV5-4
size: -
CDR3: CASSLDSPQGTNEKLFF
DNA: TGTGCCAGCAGCTTGGATAGCCCTCAGGGAACTAATGAAAAACTGTTTTTT

D: -
J: TRBJ1-4
V: TRBV7-2
size: -
CDR3: CASSSRGQEKLFF
DNA: TGTGCCAGCAGCTCTCGAGGGCAGGAAAAACTGTTTTTT

D: TRBD2
J: TRBJ2-7
V: TRBV16
size: -
CDR3: CASSQGLAGISYEQYF
DNA: TGTGCCAGCAGCCAGGGGCTAGCGGGGATATCCTACGAGCAGTACTTC

D: TRBD1
J: TRBJ1-1
V: TRBV5-1
size: -
CDR3: CASKLQGASPEAFF
DNA: TGCGCCAGCAAACTCCAGGGGGCGTCCCCTGAAGCTTTCTTT

D: TRBD1
J: TRBJ1-6
V: TRBV30
size: -
CDR3: CAWSVTGDSPLHF
DNA: TGTGCCTGGAGTGTAACAGGGGACTCACCCCTCCACTTT

D: TRBD2
J: TRBJ2-2
V: TRBV29-1
size: -
CDR3: CSVGRGPGTGELFF
DNA: TGCAGCGTCGGGAGGGGACCGGGCACCGGGGAGCTGTTTTTT

D: -
J: TRBJ2-3
V: TRBV12-3/TRBV12-4
size: once
CDR3: CASGDTQYF
DNA: TGTGCCAGCGGAGATACGCAGTATTTT

D: TRBD1
J: TRBJ2-7
V: TRBV6-5
size: -
CDR3: CASSNARDRAYEQYF
DNA: TGTGCCAGCAGTAACGCCCGGGACAGGGCCTACGAGCAGTACTTC

D: -
J: TRBJ2-5
V: TRBV5-5
size: once
CDR3: CASSGDPGPKETQYF
DNA: TGTGCCAGCTCGGGGGACCCCGGCCCTAAAGAGACCCAGTACTTC

D: -
J: TRBJ1-2
V: TRBV6-2/TRBV6-3
size: -
CDR3: CASSRDGANYGYTF
DNA: TGTGCCAGCAGCCGTGACGGAGCTAACTATGGCTACACCTTC

D: TRBD1
J: TRBJ1-1
V: TRBV7-6
size: -
CDR3: CASSLGRGRVRGGTEAFF
DNA: TGTGCCAGCAGCTTAGGCAGGGGGCGCGTTAGAGGGGGCACTGAAGCTTTCTTT

D: -
J: TRBJ1-6
V: TRBV5-1
size: -
CDR3: CASSLDPSNSPLHF
DNA: TGCGCCAGCAGCTTGGATCCTTCCAATTCACCCCTCCACTTT

D: -
J: TRBJ2-7
V: TRBV11-3
size: -
CDR3: CASSLGGLYEQYF
DNA: TGTGCCAGCAGCTTAGGTGGACTGTACGAGCAGTACTTC

D: TRBD1
J: TRBJ1-2
V: TRBV5-1
size: -
CDR3: CASSLGTGETYGYTF
DNA: TGCGCCAGCAGCTTGGGGACAGGGGAGACCTATGGCTACACCTTC

D: -
J: TRBJ1-2
V: TRBV7-3
size: -
CDR3: CASSLPGNYGYTF
DNA: TGTGCCAGCAGCTTACCAGGGAACTATGGCTACACCTTC

D: TRBD1
J: TRBJ1-4
V: TRBV6-5
size: -
CDR3: CASSKSQHRGEKLFF
DNA: TGTGCCAGCAGTAAGTCTCAGCACAGGGGTGAAAAACTGTTTTTT